This T cell receptor (beta chain) was sequenced in a study of T-cell reconstitution after alpha-beta-depleted transplantation in children. Study outcomes and limitations: Surviving recipient T cells and thymic progenitors produced the high day-60 TCRbeta diversity seen in some patients.

Molecular barcoding with unique molecular identifiers was used for the TCRbeta library. MiXCR, run by TCRdb on the PCR reads, gives a single entry per CDR3 protein. This repertoire shows more than 200,000 distinct CDR3 sequences, 20% to 30% found once; its top ten account for under 5.5%. As for this clonotype: No antigen is known for it.

The sequence derives from a female patient aged 2-10 years who had a stem cell transplant for congenital amegakaryocytic thrombocytopenia, so the T cells may come from the graft donor. Source: PBMCs, mostly from graft donor cells, taken 360 days after TCRalphabeta/CD19-depleted stem cell transplant.

The CDR3 region has the DNA TGTGCCGGGTTCAGGGTGAACACCGGGGAGCTGTTTTTT. Amino acid sequence: CAGFRVNTGELFF. The chain links TRBV30 to TRBJ2-2, with D possibly matching TRBD1 (5 bases). Trimming cost V 8 bases and J 1 base, with 11 bases left between them. Germline loops: CDR1 GTSNPN, CDR2 SVGIG (reference sequence). The CDR3 sequence is 13 residues long. Complete variable domain (other parts from reference TRBV30 and TRBJ2-2): SQTIHQWPATLVQPVGSPLSLECTVEGTSNPNLYWYRQAAGRGLQLLFYSVGIGQISSEVPQNLSASRPQDRQFILSSKKLLLSDSGFYLCAGFRVNTGELFFGEGSRLTVL.